The 2 T cell receptor beta chains listed next were all sequenced from one sample in a study of CXCR3-negative and CXCR3-positive naive CD8 T cells. The method, 5' RACE with UMI labels, was used to prepare the TRB cDNA libraries. Each CDR3 protein gets one entry in TCRdb, which reprocessed the 5' RACE reads and gives no DNA. The repertoire table contains about 41,000 distinct CDR3 sequences. Sequencing was carried out using naive CXCR3- CD8+ T cells from blood. Indicated subset: CD45RO-CCR7+CD27+CD95- naive CD8+ T cells lacking CXCR3 (TNR3-). Receptor source: a human donor in good health. Some clones in this sample may be carry-over from other donors' samples.

The J gene is TRBJ2-1, the V gene TRBV4-3; TCRdb gives TRBD1 as the D gene, but with no DNA this cannot be confirmed. The CDR3 runs 16 residues. The germline gives CDR1 LGHNA, CDR2 YSLEER. The chain's CDR3 is CASSQDGRSSYNEQFF.

The chain joins TRBV7-2 to TRBJ1-2; the D call from TCRdb, TRBD1, cannot be confirmed without DNA. The CDR3 length is 12 residues. Germline CDR1 SGHTA, CDR2 FQGNSA. CDR3 region: CASSSGGTGYTF.